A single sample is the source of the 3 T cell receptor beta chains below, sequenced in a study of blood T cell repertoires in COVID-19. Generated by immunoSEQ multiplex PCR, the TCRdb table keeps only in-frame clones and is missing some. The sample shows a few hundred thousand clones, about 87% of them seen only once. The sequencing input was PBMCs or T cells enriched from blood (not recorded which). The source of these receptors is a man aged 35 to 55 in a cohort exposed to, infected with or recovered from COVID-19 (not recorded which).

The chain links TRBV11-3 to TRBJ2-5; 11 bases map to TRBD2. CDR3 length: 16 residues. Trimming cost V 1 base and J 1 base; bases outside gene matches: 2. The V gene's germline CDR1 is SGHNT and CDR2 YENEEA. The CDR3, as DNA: TGTGCCAGCAGCTTAGTAGCGGGAGGGTCCCAAGAGACCCAGTACTTC. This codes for CASSLVAGGSQETQYF.

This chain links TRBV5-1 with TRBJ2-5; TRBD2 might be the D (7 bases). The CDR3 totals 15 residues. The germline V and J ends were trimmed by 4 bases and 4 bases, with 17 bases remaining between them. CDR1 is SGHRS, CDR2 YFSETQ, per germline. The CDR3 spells CASSQGGRGGETQYF. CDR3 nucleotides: TGCGCCAGCAGCCAAGGCGGGAGAGGGGGAGAGACCCAGTACTTC.

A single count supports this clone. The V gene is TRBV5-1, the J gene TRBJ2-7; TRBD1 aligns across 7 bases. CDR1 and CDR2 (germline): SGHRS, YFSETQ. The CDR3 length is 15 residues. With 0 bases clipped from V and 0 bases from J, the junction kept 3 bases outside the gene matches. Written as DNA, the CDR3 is TGCGCCAGCAGCTTGGCACAGGGGAGCTCCTACGAGCAGTACTTC. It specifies CASSLAQGSSYEQYF. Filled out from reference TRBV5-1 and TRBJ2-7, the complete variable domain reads KAGVTQTPRYLIKTRGQQVTLSCSPISGHRSVSWYQQTPGQGLQFLFEYFSETQRNKGNFPGRFSGRQFSNSRSEMNVSTLELGDSALYLCASSLAQGSSYEQYFGPGTRLTVT.